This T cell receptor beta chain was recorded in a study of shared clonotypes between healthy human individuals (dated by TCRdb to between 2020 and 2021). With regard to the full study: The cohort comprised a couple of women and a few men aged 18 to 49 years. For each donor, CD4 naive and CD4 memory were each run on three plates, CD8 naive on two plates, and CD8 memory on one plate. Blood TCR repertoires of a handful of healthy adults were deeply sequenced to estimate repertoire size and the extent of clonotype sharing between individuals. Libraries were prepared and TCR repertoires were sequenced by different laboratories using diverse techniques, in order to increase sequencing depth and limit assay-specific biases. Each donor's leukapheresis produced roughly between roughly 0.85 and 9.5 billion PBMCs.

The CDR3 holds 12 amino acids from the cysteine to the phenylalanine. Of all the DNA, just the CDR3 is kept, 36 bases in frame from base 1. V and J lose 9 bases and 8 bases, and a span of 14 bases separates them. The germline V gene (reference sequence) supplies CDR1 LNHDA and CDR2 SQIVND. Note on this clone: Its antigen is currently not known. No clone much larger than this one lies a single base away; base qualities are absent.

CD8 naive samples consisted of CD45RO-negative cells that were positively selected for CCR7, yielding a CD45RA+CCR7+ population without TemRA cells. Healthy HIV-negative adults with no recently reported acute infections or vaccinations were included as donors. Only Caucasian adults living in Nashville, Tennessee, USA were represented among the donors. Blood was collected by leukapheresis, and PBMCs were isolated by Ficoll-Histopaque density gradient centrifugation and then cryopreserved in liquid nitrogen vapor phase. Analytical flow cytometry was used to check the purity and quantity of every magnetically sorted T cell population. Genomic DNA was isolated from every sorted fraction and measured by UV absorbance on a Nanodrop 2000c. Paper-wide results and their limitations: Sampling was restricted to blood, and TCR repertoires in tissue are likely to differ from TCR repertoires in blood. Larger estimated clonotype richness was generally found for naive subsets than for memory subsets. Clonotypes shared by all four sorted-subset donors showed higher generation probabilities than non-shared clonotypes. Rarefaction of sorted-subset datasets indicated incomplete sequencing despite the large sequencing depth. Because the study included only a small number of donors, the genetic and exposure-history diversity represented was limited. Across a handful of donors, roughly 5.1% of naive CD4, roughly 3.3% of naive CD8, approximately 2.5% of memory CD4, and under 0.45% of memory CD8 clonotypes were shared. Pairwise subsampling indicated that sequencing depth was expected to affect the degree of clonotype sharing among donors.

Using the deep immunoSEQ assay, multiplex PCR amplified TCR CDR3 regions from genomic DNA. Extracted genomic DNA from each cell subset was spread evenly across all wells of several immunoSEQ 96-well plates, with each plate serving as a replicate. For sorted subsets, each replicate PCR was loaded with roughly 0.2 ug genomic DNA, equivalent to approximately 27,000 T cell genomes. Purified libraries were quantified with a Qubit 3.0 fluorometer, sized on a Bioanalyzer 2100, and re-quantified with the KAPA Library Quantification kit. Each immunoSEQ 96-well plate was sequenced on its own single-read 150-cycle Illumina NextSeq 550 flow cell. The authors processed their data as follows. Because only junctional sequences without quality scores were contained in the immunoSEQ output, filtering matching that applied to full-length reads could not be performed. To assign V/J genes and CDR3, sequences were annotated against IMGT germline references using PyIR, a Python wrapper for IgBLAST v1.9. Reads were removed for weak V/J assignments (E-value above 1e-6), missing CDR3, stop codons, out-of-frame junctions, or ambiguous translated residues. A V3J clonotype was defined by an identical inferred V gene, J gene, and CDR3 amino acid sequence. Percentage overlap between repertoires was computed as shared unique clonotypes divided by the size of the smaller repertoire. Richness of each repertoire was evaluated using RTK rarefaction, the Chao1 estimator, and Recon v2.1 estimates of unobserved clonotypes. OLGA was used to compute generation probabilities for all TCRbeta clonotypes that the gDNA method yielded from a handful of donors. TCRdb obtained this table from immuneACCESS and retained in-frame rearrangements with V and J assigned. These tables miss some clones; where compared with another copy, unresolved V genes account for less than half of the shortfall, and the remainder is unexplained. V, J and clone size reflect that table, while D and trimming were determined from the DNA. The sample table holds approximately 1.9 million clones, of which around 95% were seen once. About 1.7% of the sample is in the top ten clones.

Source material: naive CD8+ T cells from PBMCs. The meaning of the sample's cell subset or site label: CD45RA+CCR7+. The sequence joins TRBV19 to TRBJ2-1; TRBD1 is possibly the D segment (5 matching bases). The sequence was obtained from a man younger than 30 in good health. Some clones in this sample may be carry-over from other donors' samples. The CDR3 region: CASDRGRDEQFF. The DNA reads TGTGCCAGCGACAGAGGCAGGGATGAGCAGTTCTTC.